The 18 T cell receptor beta chains in this list originate from one sample, sequenced in a study of Tregs in tolerant kidney transplant recipients. Recipients received nonmyeloablative bone marrow transplants from related graft donors, with transient mixed chimerism. Sequencing used immunoSEQ multiplex PCR; TCRdb keeps in-frame clones, though not all of them. Here the sample spans about 81,000 clones, about 91% being singletons. The material was CD4+ T cells from blood (PBMCs), obtained 24 months after the transplant. All receptors come from a human patient who received a combined kidney and bone marrow transplant. Some T cells may have come from the graft donor.

This clone was counted once. The V gene is TRBV5-6, the J gene TRBJ2-3, with 9 bases fitting TRBD2. Trimming took 7 bases from V and 2 from J; bases not matched to a gene: 8. The CDR3 is 15 residues long. Germline CDR1 reads SGHDT; CDR2 reads YYEEEE. This chain's CDR3 is CASSPLAGFTDTQYF. The CDR3 region has the DNA TGTGCCAGCTCTCCCCTAGCGGGATTCACAGATACGCAGTATTTT. Combining the CDR3 with reference TRBV5-6 and TRBJ2-3 gives the whole variable domain DAGVTQSPTHLIKTRGQQVTLRCSPKSGHDTVSWYQQALGQGPQFIFQYYEEEERQRGNFPDRFSGHQFPNYSSELNVNALLLGDSALYLCASSPLAGFTDTQYFGPGTRLTVL.

This clone was seen just once. This chain links TRBV5-1 with TRBJ1-4, with TRBD1 as a possible D gene (5 bases). There are 16 residues in the CDR3. Germline V gene lookup returns CDR1 SGHRS and CDR2 YFSETQ. With 0 bases removed from V and 2 bases from J, the gap between germline ends came to 11 bases. The CDR3 DNA sequence: TGCGCCAGCAGCTTGGTAGGGCAGGGCACTAATGAAAAACTGTTTTTT. Its protein is CASSLVGQGTNEKLFF.

The chain joins TRBV9 to TRBJ2-7; 12 positions agree with TRBD2. CDR1 SGDLS and CDR2 YYNGEE come from the germline V gene. This CDR3 is built from 16 residues. V lost 1 base, J lost 1 base, and 3 bases stayed unmatched. CDR3 DNA sequence: TGTGCCAGCAGCGTAAGTCTAGCGGGGGGGTCCTACGAGCAGTACTTC. Residues: CASSVSLAGGSYEQYF.

The chain is built from TRBV4-1 and TRBJ2-1; D unclear. Trimming took off 2 bases at V and 10 bases at J, with 12 bases between the two ends. The CDR3 has 13 residues. Looked up from germline, CDR1 is MGHRA and CDR2 is YSYEKL. The CDR3 is CASSQRSTWEQFF. The DNA of the CDR3 is TGCGCCAGCAGCCAACGATCGACTTGGGAGCAGTTCTTC.

The chain combines TRBV7-2 with TRBJ2-7, with 7 nucleotides matching TRBD2. Germline V gene lookup returns CDR1 SGHTA and CDR2 FQGNSA. V dropped 1 base and J dropped 2; count of bases not matched to a gene: 5. The CDR3 has 15 amino acids. This CDR3 is CASSLEASGPYEQYF. The CDR3 DNA reads as TGTGCCAGCAGCTTAGAGGCTAGCGGCCCCTACGAGCAGTACTTC.

Regarding this clone: Additional DNA sequences in this sample encode the identical CDR3. J is TRBJ1-6 and V is TRBV5-1, with TRBD1 as a possible D gene (6 bases). V shed 7 bases and J shed 0 bases, with 20 bases lying between them. This CDR3 contains 18 residues. The germline gives CDR1 SGHRS, CDR2 YFSETQ. CDR3 nucleotide sequence: TGCGCCAGCGAATCTACTGGGGTAGGGGGCTCCTATAATTCACCCCTCCACTTT. Protein sequence: CASESTGVGGSYNSPLHF.

This clone was seen only a few times. V is TRBV10-3 and J is TRBJ2-7; 12 bases agree with TRBD1. The CDR3 length is 17 residues. Germline values: CDR1 ENHRY, CDR2 SYGVKD. The V and J ends lost 5 bases and 6 bases, in that order; junction bases with no gene match: 14. The CDR3 region has the DNA TGTGCCATCAGTCCTCGGAGGGGACAGGGGGCGTCGGGCGAGCAGTACTTC. Protein product: CAISPRRGQGASGEQYF.

The chain combines TRBV6-5 with TRBJ1-2; a weak D match, TRBD1 (5 bases). This CDR3 spans 15 amino acids. In germline, CDR1 is MNHEY, CDR2 SVGAGI. Trimming cost V 4 bases and J 6 bases, with 18 bases left between them. The CDR3 DNA reads TGTGCCAGCAGTTCCAGAAGACTCAGGGTAGATGGCTACACCTTC. Protein sequence: CASSSRRLRVDGYTF.

The chain employs TRBV5-4 and TRBJ1-1; no firm D call. CDR1 SGHNT and CDR2 YYREEE come from the germline V gene (reference sequence). V was cut by 1 base and J by 0 bases, with 7 bases left in between. The CDR3 covers 14 residues. CDR3 sequence: CASSLSNMNTEAFF. The CDR3 region has the DNA TGTGCCAGCAGCTTGTCAAACATGAACACTGAAGCTTTCTTT.

The rearrangement links TRBV14 to TRBJ2-7; TRBD1 aligns across 9 bases. V dropped 2 bases and J dropped 5; count of bases not matched to a gene: 10. The CDR3 consists of 16 residues. The germline V gene encodes CDR1 SGHDN and CDR2 FVKESK. CDR3 loop: CASSQSSRDRDDEQYF. The CDR3 DNA reads TGTGCCAGCAGCCAATCGAGCCGGGACAGGGATGACGAGCAGTACTTC.

The chain is built from TRBV29-1 and TRBJ2-1; D gene uncertain. Germline lookup yields CDR1 SQVTM and CDR2 ANQGSEA. V was trimmed by 2 bases and J by 0 bases, leaving 8 bases between them. The CDR3 runs to 14 residues. The CDR3 DNA reads TGCAGCGTTGAATCTGTGAGCTCCTACAATGAGCAGTTCTTC. It translates to CSVESVSSYNEQFF.

With respect to this clone: Compared with germline, one end of the junction differs, possibly owing to a read error. Other DNA sequences in the sample encode the same CDR3. The V gene is TRBV27, the J gene TRBJ1-6; 8 nucleotides align to TRBD1. Germline CDR1 is MNHEY and CDR2 is SMNVEV (reference sequence). The CDR3 is 18 residues long. The CDR3 DNA sequence: TGTGCCAGCAGTTTACTGTGGACAGGGACGCGTTATAATTCCCCCCTCCACTTT. Translation: CASSLLWTGTRYNSPLHF.

The rearrangement links TRBV5-4 to TRBJ1-5, with TRBD1 matching 7 bases. The V and J ends lost 4 bases and 7 bases, in that order; junction bases with no gene match: 5. CDR1 and CDR2 from the germline V gene are SGHNT and YYREEE (reference sequence). The CDR3 runs 13 residues. CDR3 in DNA: TGTGCCAGCAGCAGGGGGCGGGAACAGCCCCAGCATTTT. Its translation: CASSRGREQPQHF.

The V gene is TRBV28, the J gene TRBJ1-2, with a possible D match to TRBD1 (6 bases). V lost 0 bases to trimming and J lost 7 bases, with 15 bases between them. The CDR3 length is 15 residues. CDR1 and CDR2 (germline): MDHEN, SYDVKM. The CDR3 bases are TGTGCCAGCAGTTTATGGGATTCCGGACAGAGTGGCTACACCTTC. Protein sequence: CASSLWDSGQSGYTF.

The chain recombines TRBV25-1 with TRBJ1-1, with TRBD1 as a possible D gene (6 bases). V lost 1 base and J 4 bases, leaving 13 bases between the germline ends. Germline V CDR1 and CDR2: MGHDK, SYGVNS. This CDR3 is built from 15 residues. CDR3 sequence reads: CASSEFAGVGTEAFF. CDR3 nucleotides: TGTGCCAGCAGTGAATTCGCAGGGGTCGGCACTGAAGCTTTCTTT.

The chain couples TRBV12-5 to TRBJ2-7; 8 nucleotides agree with TRBD1. The CDR3 has 16 amino acids. The germline V gene encodes CDR1 LGHNT and CDR2 FRNRAP. With V trimmed by 0 bases and J by 7 bases, 11 bases remained unmatched. CDR3 sequence: CASGLVLTGGMWEQYF. CDR3 coding DNA: TGTGCTAGTGGTTTGGTACTAACAGGGGGAATGTGGGAGCAGTACTTC. The full variable domain, rest sourced from reference TRBV12-5 and TRBJ2-7, is DARVTQTPRHKVTEMGQEVTMRCQPILGHNTVFWYRQTMMQGLELLAYFRNRAPLDDSGMPKDRFSAEMPDATLATLKIQPSEPRDSAVYFCASGLVLTGGMWEQYFGPGTRLTVT.

The gene calls are TRBV5-1 and TRBJ2-2; tentative D call: TRBD1 (6 bases). The CDR3 loop spans 14 amino acids. Looked up from germline, CDR1 is SGHRS and CDR2 is YFSETQ. V was trimmed by 4 bases and J by 1 base, leaving 8 bases between them. The CDR3 DNA reads TGCGCCAGCAGCACGACAGGGAACACCGGGGAGCTGTTTTTT. Its translation is CASSTTGNTGELFF.

V and J are TRBV27 and TRBJ2-2; D possibly corresponds to TRBD2 (5 bases). V was pared by 2 bases and J by 4 bases, with 11 bases between. The CDR3 runs 15 residues. Germline V lookup: CDR1 MNHEY, CDR2 SMNVEV (reference sequence). This CDR3 reads CASSLTRALTGELFF. The CDR3 DNA reads as TGTGCCAGCAGTTTAACGAGGGCCCTCACCGGGGAGCTGTTTTTT.